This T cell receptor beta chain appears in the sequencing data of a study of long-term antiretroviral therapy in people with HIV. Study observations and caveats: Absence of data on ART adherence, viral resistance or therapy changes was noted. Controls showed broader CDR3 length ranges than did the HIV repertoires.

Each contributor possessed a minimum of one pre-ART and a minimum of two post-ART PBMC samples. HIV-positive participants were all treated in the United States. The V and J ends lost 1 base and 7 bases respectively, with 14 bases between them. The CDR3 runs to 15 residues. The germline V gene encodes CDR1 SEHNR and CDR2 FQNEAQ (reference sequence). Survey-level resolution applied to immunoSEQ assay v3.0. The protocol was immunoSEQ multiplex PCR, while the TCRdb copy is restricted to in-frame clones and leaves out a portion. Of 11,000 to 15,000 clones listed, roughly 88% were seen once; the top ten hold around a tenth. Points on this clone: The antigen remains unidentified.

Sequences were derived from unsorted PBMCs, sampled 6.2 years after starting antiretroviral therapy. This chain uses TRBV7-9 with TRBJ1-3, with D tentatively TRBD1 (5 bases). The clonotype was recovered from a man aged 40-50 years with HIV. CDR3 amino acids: CASSLGVAGLNTIYF. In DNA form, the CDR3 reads TGTGCCAGCAGCTTAGGGGTCGCAGGGTTGAACACCATATATTTT.